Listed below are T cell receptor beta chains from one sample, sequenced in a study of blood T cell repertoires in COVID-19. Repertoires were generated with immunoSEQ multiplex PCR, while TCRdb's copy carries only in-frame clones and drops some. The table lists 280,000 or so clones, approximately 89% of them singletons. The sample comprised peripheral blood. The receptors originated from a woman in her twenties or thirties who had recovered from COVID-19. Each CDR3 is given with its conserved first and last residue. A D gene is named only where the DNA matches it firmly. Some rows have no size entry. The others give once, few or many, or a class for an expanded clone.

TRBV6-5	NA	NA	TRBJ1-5	TGTGCCAGCAGGAGGACAGCTACTAGCAATCAGCCCCAGCATTTT	CASRRTATSNQPQHF
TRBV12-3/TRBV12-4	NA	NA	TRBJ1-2	TGTGCCAGCAAACTTTCAGGAAACTATGGCTACACCTTC	CASKLSGNYGYTF
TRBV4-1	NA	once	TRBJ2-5	TGCGCCAGCAGCCAAGATTTGGGGTGGAGACAGCGAGAGACCCAGTACTTC	CASSQDLGWRQRETQYF
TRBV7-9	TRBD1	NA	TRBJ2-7	TGTGCCAGCAGCTCGCTTGACAGGGAATACGAGCAGTACTTC	CASSSLDREYEQYF
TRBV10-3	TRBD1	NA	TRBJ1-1	TGTGCCATCAGGGGGACAGGGGGAGAACCAAATGCTTTCTTT	CAIRGTGGEPNAFF
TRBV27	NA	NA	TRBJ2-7	TGTGCCAGCAGTTTAACAGTGCAGAACTACGAGCAGTACTTC	CASSLTVQNYEQYF
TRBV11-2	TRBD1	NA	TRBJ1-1	TGTGCCAGCAGCCCACCGACAGGGATAAGTACTGAAGCTTTCTTT	CASSPPTGISTEAFF
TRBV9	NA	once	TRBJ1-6	TGTGCCAGCAGCGAATCGGGGAGATATAATTCACCCCTCCACTTT	CASSESGRYNSPLHF
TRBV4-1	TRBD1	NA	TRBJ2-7	TGCGCCAGCAGCCAAGCGGGGACAGGGACCTACGAGCAGTACTTC	CASSQAGTGTYEQYF
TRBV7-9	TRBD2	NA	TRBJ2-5	TGTGCCAGCACCGGGACTAACTTGTACTTC	CASTGTNLYF
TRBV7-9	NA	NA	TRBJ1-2	TGTGCCAGCAGCCTGGGGACAAGCTATGGCTACACCTTC	CASSLGTSYGYTF
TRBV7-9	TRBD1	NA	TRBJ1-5	TGTGCCAGCAGCCAGACAGGGACAAATCAGCCCCAGCATTTT	CASSQTGTNQPQHF
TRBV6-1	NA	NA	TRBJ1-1	TGTGCCAGCAGTGAAACCAGGAAAGCTTTCTTT	CASSETRKAFF